The sequence of this T cell receptor (beta chain) was determined in a study of T and B cells in COVID-19 patients. On the study more broadly: COVID-19 patients gave peripheral blood either during active infection or after recovery.

From germline, CDR1 is SGHNT and CDR2 YYREEE (reference sequence). The V gene end was trimmed by 3 bases and the J gene end by 0 bases; junction bases not matched to a gene: 7. There are 18 residues in the CDR3. This clonotype was counted a few times. The target antigen is unknown. Findings and limits, study-wide: Clonality of TRB repertoires was high in active COVID-19; recovery brought above-healthy diversity and richness. The recovered cohort had around 2,000 exclusive TCR clusters, including 30 to 40 low generation probability clusters. No sequencing was yet done of CD4+, regulatory or CD8+ subsets, or of SARS-CoV-2-responsive or tetramer+ sorted cells.

Blood genomic DNA input for TRB amplification was about 250-500 ng. Multiplex PCR with BIOMED2 TRB-A/B primer pools amplified TRB rearrangements. TCRdb re-derived calls from the multiplex PCR reads in MiXCR, one entry per CDR3 protein. The data show 20,000 to 25,000 distinct CDR3 sequences, approximately 30% seen once. This sequence joins TRBV5-4 and TRBJ2-6; TRBD1 matches at 9 bases. The clonotype comes from a human donor who had recovered from COVID-19. Sequencing input: blood. The CDR3 region has the DNA TGTGCCAGCAGCTCCCCCGGGACAGGGTACTCTGGGGCCAACGTCCTGACTTTC. The encoded protein is CASSSPGTGYSGANVLTF.